Sequencing of this TCR beta chain was carried out in a study of PD-1 blockade in mismatch repair-deficient tumors. Study in general: Enrolled about 2013-2016, patients had progressing, pretreated mismatch repair-deficient cancers of 12 to 13 types. Study findings and constraints: Tumor-resident clones, often absent from pretreatment blood, expanded after pembrolizumab and then contracted.

Germline V lookup: CDR1 SGHTA, CDR2 FQGNSA. V lost 0 bases, J lost 3 bases, and 5 bases stayed unmatched. The CDR3 extends over 16 amino acids. For this clone: Its specificity is unknown.

All patients were mismatch repair deficient, assessed by either PCR or immunohistochemistry. TCR sequencing covered a few patients who responded to pembrolizumab. Data came from immunoSEQ multiplex PCR; TCRdb stores just in-frame clones and leaves some out. Of roughly 38,000 clones in the sample, 65% to 85% were seen once. V is TRBV7-2 and J is TRBJ2-3; 8 nucleotides match TRBD2. This receptor was obtained from an adult with mismatch repair-deficient cancer. The material sequenced was PBMCs, taken about 40 weeks after starting pembrolizumab. The CDR3 reads CASSLAPGGLTDTQYF. In DNA form, the CDR3 reads TGTGCCAGCAGCTTAGCGCCGGGAGGGCTGACAGATACGCAGTATTTT.